One sample yielded the 18 T cell receptor beta chains listed below, sequenced in a study of read filtering for tumor transcriptome and immune sequencing. The library was built from about 400 ng RNA with molecular barcoded adaptors for alpha/delta and beta/gamma chains. TCRdb reanalysed the reads using MiXCR and keeps one entry per CDR3 protein. The table lists 43,000 or so distinct CDR3 sequences, around 12% of them singletons. Material for sequencing was a population of CD138-negative cells sorted from bone marrow. All receptors come from a donor aged 40 or over with multiple myeloma.

The sample holds many counts of this clonotype. V is TRBV28 and J is TRBJ1-5, with 9 bases that match TRBD1. The germline gives CDR1 MDHEN, CDR2 SYDVKM. J lost 4 bases, V lost 5 bases, and 12 bases had no gene match. The CDR3 spans 17 residues. The CDR3 protein is CASSRYRDRERNQPQHF. CDR3 bases: TGTGCCAGCAGTCGCTACCGGGACAGGGAACGGAATCAGCCCCAGCATTTT.

There are many counts of this clonotype. The chain recombines TRBV19 with TRBJ2-7; the D gene is possibly TRBD1 (6 bases). The CDR3 totals 15 residues. Germline values: CDR1 LNHDA, CDR2 SQIVND (reference sequence). V was clipped by 4 bases and J by 4 bases, with 17 bases between them. The CDR3 DNA is TGTGCCAGTAGTAGGAAGGACAGTGAGACTTACGAGCAGTACTTC. It codes for CASSRKDSETYEQYF.

This clonotype occurred many times. The CDR3 reads CASSPGTSGRADPDTQYF. The CDR3 DNA reads as TGTGCCAGCAGCCCCGGGACTAGCGGGAGGGCCGATCCAGATACGCAGTATTTT. This chain joins TRBV7-9 and TRBJ2-3; TRBD2 matches 16 bases. This CDR3 has 18 amino acids. CDR1 and CDR2 (germline): SEHNR, FQNEAQ (reference sequence). J was trimmed by 4 bases and V by 5 bases; bases with no gene match: 9.

This clonotype was observed at least ten times. The chain joins TRBV11-2 to TRBJ2-2; 12 bases agree with TRBD2. The germline gives CDR1 SGHAT, CDR2 FQNNGV. The CDR3 runs 15 residues. Trimming at V came to 3 bases and at J to 5 bases, leaving 1 base not matched to a gene. CDR3 DNA sequence: TGTGCCAGCAGCTTCGGACTAGCGGGAACCGGGGAGCTGTTTTTT. It translates to CASSFGLAGTGELFF.

As regards this clonotype: The junction departs from the called germline gene at one end, perhaps through a read error. The rearrangement joins TRBV7-9 to TRBJ2-7; D is perhaps TRBD2 (5 bases). The CDR3 spans 14 residues. Per germline, CDR1 SEHNR and CDR2 FQNEAQ (reference sequence). The CDR3 nucleotides read TGTGCCGGCAGCTTAGGAGGAGGAACCTACGAGCGGTACTTC. Translating it yields CAGSLGGGTYERYF.

This clonotype showed up many times. The chain is built from TRBV20-1 and TRBJ2-7; tentatively, D is TRBD1 or TRBD2 (5 bases each). The CDR3 runs 14 residues. Germline assignment: CDR1 DFQATT and CDR2 SNEGSKA (reference sequence). Between the trimmed V and J ends, which lost 6 bases and 2 bases, there was a span of 17 bases. The CDR3 DNA follows: TGCAGTGCATATTCCGGGACCTCCGCCTACGAGCAGTACTTC. It codes for CSAYSGTSAYEQYF.

About this clonotype: A far larger clone is just one base off, so this is likely a read error. The conserved final phenylalanine or tryptophan is absent from the CDR3, which likely points to a read error. V usage is TRBV11-2 and J usage is TRBJ2-7; D remains ambiguous. V gave up 2 bases and J gave up 3 bases, with 5 bases separating them. Per germline, CDR1 SGHAT and CDR2 FQNNGV. CDR3 length: 12 amino acids. The CDR3 DNA follows: TGTGCCAGCAGCTTATCAGACTACGAGCAGTACTCC. It translates to CASSLSDYEQYS.

As to this clonotype: A much larger clone differs by one base, so this may be a read error. The V call is TRBV7-3, the J call TRBJ2-5, with D possibly called TRBD1 or TRBD2 (6 bases each). This CDR3 region has 15 residues. Looked up from germline, CDR1 is SGHTA and CDR2 is FQGTGA. The CDR3 bases are TGTGCCAGCAGCTTAATGGGGGCGGGACAAGGGACCCAGTACTTC. Protein product: CASSLMGAGQGTQYF.

The sample holds many counts of this clonotype. The chain carries TRBV2 and TRBJ2-3; D is ambiguous. The CDR3 spans 13 residues. Germline V gene data show CDR1 as SNHLY and CDR2 as FYNNEI. V was shortened by 3 bases and J by 6 bases, with 10 bases between the two germline ends. CDR3 in amino acids: CASSEVPLDTQYF. DNA of the CDR3: TGTGCCAGCAGTGAGGTACCTCTGGATACGCAGTATTTT.

This clonotype turned up a few times. A read error may be the cause here, since a much bigger clone is one base away. A read error is likely, as this CDR3 ends without the conserved phenylalanine or tryptophan. The V call is TRBV30, the J call TRBJ1-1, with no clear D. From germline, CDR1 is GTSNPN and CDR2 SVGIG (reference sequence). The CDR3 length is 11 residues. Deletions cut 5 bases from V and 4 bases from J, with 8 bases between. The CDR3 here is CAWGRITEAFS. In nucleotides, the CDR3 is TGTGCCTGGGGCCGCATCACTGAAGCTTTCTCT.

This clonotype was counted ten times or more. V is TRBV3-1 and J is TRBJ2-5; D gene unclear. The CDR3 sequence is 11 residues long. V lost 1 base, J lost 5 bases, and 2 bases lay in between. Germline V gene sequence: CDR1 LGHDT, CDR2 YNNKEL (reference sequence). The CDR3 protein is CASSQGETQYF. The DNA of the CDR3 is TGTGCCAGCAGCCAAGGGGAGACCCAGTACTTC.

Comments on this clonotype: Because it lacks the conserved phenylalanine or tryptophan at the end, this CDR3 is likely a read error. J is TRBJ2-5 and V is TRBV29-1, with 7 nucleotides matching TRBD1. There are 12 residues in the CDR3. J lost 5 bases, V lost 6 bases, and 6 bases had no gene match. Germline V lookup: CDR1 SQVTM, CDR2 ANQGSEA. CDR3 in DNA: TGCAGCGTCGACAGGGCTGCCGAGACCCAGTACCTC. This encodes CSVDRAAETQYL.

As concerns this clonotype: This likely traces to a read error, being one base from a far larger clone. The chain combines TRBV5-4 with TRBJ1-6; weak D call: TRBD1 (6 bases). V dropped 4 bases and J dropped 10 bases, with 18 bases sitting between them. Germline loops: CDR1 SGHNT, CDR2 YYREEE (reference sequence). This CDR3 has 15 amino acids. CDR3 loop: CASSQPGQSGSPLHF. CDR3 nucleotides: TGTGCCAGCAGCCAACCGGGACAAAGCGGATCACCCCTCCACTTT.

This clonotype was observed a handful of times. The J gene is TRBJ2-1, the V gene TRBV12-3 or TRBV12-4; 9 bases agree with TRBD1. The V and J ends lost 5 bases and 6 bases, in that order; junction bases with no gene match: 8. The CDR3 is 15 amino acids. The CDR3 sequence is CASSPTGGSGNEQFF. The CDR3 DNA reads as TGTGCCAGCAGTCCAACAGGGGGCTCGGGCAATGAGCAGTTCTTC.

This clonotype was observed many times. Here the CDR3 DNA reads TGCGCCAGCAGCTTAGAGGCCCAGGTTTCCCCTGAAGCTTTCTTT. Translated, it gives CASSLEAQVSPEAFF. The chain links TRBV5-1 to TRBJ1-1; D is ambiguous. CDR1 SGHRS and CDR2 YFSETQ come from the germline V gene. V lost 2 bases, J lost 6 bases, and 17 bases lay in between. The CDR3 consists of 15 residues.

As to this clonotype: This may stem from a read error, because a much larger clone lies one nucleotide away. This chain uses TRBV7-8 with TRBJ2-1; TRBD1 is a possible D gene (7 bases). The CDR3 loop spans 17 amino acids. V was cut by 1 base and J by 9 bases, with 22 bases left in between. The germline CDR1 and CDR2 sequences are SGHVS and FQNEAQ. CDR3 residues: CASSLVFSAGGSGEQFF. CDR3 in DNA: TGTGCCAGCAGCTTAGTTTTTTCGGCAGGGGGGAGTGGTGAGCAGTTCTTC.

The table lists this clonotype with many counts. The rearrangement links TRBV20-1 to TRBJ1-5, with D perhaps matching TRBD1 (6 bases). The V and J ends lost 3 bases and 5 bases respectively, with 14 bases between them. This CDR3 is built from 14 residues. Germline lookup yields CDR1 DFQATT and CDR2 SNEGSKA (reference sequence). CDR3 protein: CSASRGAPDQPQHF. The DNA of the CDR3 is TGCAGTGCTAGTAGGGGGGCACCCGATCAGCCCCAGCATTTT.

This clonotype was recorded many times. The chain carries TRBV5-4 and TRBJ2-5; 9 bases agree with TRBD1. After removal of 3 bases from V and 5 bases from J, the junction contained 14 bases not matched to a gene. CDR1 is SGHNT and CDR2 is YYREEE in the germline V gene (reference sequence). There are 17 residues in the CDR3. This CDR3 is CASSSGKTGGGAETQYF. CDR3 bases: TGTGCCAGCAGCTCGGGCAAAACAGGGGGCGGAGCGGAGACCCAGTACTTC.